The clone carrying this T cell receptor (beta chain) was counted between two and nine times. The antigen remains undetermined. V gave up 2 bases and J gave up 5 bases, with 10 bases separating them. Germline loops: CDR1 MNHEY, CDR2 SMNVEV (reference sequence). There are 14 residues in the CDR3. These data are taken from a study of post-analysis software for immune sequencing data. The study, taken as a whole, reports: Normalized Chao1 diversity was significantly reduced in patients versus controls. Relative to controls, patients had about 5 TRBV segments at higher frequency, with TRBV5-6, TRBV5-1 and TRBV20-1 among these.

Presence of unique molecular identifiers characterized the TCR beta cDNA libraries. In TCRdb, the PCR reads were re-called with MiXCR into one record per CDR3 protein. The sample has roughly 870,000 distinct CDR3 sequences; roughly 58% are singletons. Specimen: blood. The TCR originated in a girl aged 5-17 years with multiple sclerosis. The chain carries TRBV27 and TRBJ2-1, with D possibly being TRBD1 or TRBD2 (5 bases each). The CDR3: CASSLNGGNNEQFF. CDR3 coding DNA: TGTGCCAGCAGTTTAAATGGGGGTAACAATGAGCAGTTCTTC.